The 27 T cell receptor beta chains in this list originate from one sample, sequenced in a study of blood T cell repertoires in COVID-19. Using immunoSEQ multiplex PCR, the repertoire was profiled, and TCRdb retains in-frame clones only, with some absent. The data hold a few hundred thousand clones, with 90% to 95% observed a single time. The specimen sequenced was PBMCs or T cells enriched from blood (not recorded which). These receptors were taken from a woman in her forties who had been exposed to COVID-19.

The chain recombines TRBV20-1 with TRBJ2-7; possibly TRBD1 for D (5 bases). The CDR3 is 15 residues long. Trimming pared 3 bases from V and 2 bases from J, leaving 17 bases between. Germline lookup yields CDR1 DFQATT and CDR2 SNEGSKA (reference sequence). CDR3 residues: CSASLWTPKTYEQYF. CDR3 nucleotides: TGCAGTGCTAGTTTGTGGACACCTAAGACCTACGAGCAGTACTTC.

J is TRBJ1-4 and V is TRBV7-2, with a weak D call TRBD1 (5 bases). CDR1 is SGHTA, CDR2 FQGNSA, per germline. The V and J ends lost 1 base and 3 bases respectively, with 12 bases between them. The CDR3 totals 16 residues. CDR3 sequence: CASSLEGRLPNEKLFF. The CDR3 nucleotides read TGTGCCAGCAGCTTAGAGGGGAGGCTACCTAATGAAAAACTGTTTTTT.

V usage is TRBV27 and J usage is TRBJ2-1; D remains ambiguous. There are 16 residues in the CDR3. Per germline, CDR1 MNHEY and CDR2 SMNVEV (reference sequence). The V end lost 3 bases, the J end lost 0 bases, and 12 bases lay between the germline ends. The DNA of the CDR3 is TGTGCCAGCAGTTTGACTCCCACAAGCTCCTACAATGAGCAGTTCTTC. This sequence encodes CASSLTPTSSYNEQFF.

This CDR3 reads CASSERILGLGPQHF. As DNA, the CDR3 is TGTGCCAGCAGTGAACGGATACTGGGGCTGGGGCCCCAGCATTTT. The J gene is TRBJ1-5, the V gene TRBV2; TRBD1 might be the D (5 bases). The CDR3 is 15 amino acids. V gave up 2 bases and J gave up 9 bases, with 17 bases separating them. In germline, CDR1 is SNHLY, CDR2 FYNNEI.

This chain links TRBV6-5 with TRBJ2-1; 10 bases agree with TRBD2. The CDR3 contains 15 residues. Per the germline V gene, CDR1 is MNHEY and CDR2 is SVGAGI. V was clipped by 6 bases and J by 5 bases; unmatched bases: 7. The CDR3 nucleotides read TGTGCCAGCAGCTATACTAGCGGGGAGAACAATGAGCAGTTCTTC. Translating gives CASSYTSGENNEQFF.

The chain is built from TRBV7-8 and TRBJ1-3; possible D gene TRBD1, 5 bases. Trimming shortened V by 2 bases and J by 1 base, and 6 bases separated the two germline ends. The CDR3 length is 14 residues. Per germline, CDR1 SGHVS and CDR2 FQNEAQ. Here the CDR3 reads CASSLRGSGNTIYF. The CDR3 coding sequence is TGTGCCAGCAGCTTACGGGGGTCTGGAAACACCATATATTTT.

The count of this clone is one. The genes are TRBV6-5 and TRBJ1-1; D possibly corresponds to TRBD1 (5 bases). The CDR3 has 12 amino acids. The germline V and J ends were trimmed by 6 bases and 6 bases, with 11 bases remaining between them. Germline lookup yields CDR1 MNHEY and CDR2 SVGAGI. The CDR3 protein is CASRSRVSEAFF. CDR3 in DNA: TGTGCCAGCAGAAGCAGGGTGTCTGAAGCTTTCTTT.

The CDR3 sequence: CASSLGQGFGNQPQHF. The CDR3 DNA sequence: TGTGCCAGCAGCCTCGGACAGGGCTTCGGCAATCAGCCCCAGCATTTT. This chain uses TRBV5-5 with TRBJ1-5; TRBD1 matches 8 bases. In germline, CDR1 is SGHKS, CDR2 YYEKEE (reference sequence). The ends lost 4 bases at V and 2 bases at J; junction bases unmatched: 8. There are 16 residues in the CDR3.

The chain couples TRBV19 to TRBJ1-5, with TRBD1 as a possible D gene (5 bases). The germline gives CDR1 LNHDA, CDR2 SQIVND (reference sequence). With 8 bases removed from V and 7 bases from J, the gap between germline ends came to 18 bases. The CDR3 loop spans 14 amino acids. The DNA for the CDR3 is TGTGCCAGTGGGGACTCCAGTAGCGGGCAGCCCCAGCATTTT. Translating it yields CASGDSSSGQPQHF.

The CDR3 reads CSVGTGGEKLFF. CDR3 bases: TGCAGCGTCGGGACAGGGGGAGAAAAACTGTTTTTT. V and J are TRBV29-1 and TRBJ1-4; TRBD1 matches at 11 bases. The V segment lost 6 bases and the J segment 8 bases; nucleotides outside the gene matches: 2. The V gene's germline CDR1 is SQVTM and CDR2 ANQGSEA. The CDR3 runs 12 residues.

The CDR3, as DNA: TGTGCCAGCAGCGTAGGACTAGCGGGCCGATCGGGGCAGTACTTC. Protein: CASSVGLAGRSGQYF. The chain couples TRBV7-2 to TRBJ2-7; TRBD2 aligns across 11 bases. The V gene end was trimmed by 5 bases and the J gene end by 9 bases; junction bases not matched to a gene: 12. The CDR3 contains 15 residues. Germline assignment: CDR1 SGHTA and CDR2 FQGNSA.

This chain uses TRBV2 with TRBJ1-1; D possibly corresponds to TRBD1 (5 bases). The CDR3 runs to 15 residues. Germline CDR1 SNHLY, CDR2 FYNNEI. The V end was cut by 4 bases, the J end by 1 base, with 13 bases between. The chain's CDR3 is CASSAGGRGNTEAFF. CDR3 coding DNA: TGTGCCAGCAGTGCGGGGGGGAGAGGGAACACTGAAGCTTTCTTT.

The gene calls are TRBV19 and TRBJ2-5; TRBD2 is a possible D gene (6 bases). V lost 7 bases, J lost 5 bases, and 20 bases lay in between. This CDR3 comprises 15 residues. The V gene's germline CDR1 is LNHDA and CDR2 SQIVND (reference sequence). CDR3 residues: CASNSGDGSGETQYF. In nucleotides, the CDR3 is TGTGCCAGTAACTCTGGAGACGGGAGCGGCGAGACCCAGTACTTC. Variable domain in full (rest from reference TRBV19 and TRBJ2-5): DGGITQSPKYLFRKEGQNVTLSCEQNLNHDAMYWYRQDPGQGLRLIYYSQIVNDFQKGDIAEGYSVSREKKESFPLTVTSAQKNPTAFYLCASNSGDGSGETQYFGPGTRLLVL.

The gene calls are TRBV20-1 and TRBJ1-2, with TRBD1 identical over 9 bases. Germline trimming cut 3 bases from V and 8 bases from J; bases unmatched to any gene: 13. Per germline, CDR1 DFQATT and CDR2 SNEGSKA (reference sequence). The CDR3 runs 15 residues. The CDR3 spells CSASSQAQGARGYTF. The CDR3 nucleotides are TGCAGTGCTAGTTCACAAGCACAGGGGGCTAGGGGCTACACCTTC.

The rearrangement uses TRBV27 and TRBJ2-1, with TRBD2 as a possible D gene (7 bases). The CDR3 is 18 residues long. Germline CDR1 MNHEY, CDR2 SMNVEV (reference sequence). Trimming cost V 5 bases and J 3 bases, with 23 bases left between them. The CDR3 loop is CASSPLRGAPMGYNEQFF. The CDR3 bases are TGTGCCAGCAGTCCCCTCCGGGGGGCGCCGATGGGCTACAATGAGCAGTTCTTC.

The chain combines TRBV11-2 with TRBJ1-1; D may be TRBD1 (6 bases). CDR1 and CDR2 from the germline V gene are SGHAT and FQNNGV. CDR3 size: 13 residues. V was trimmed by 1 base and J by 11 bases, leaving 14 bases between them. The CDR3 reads CASSLGGNRAAFF. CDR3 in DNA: TGTGCCAGCAGCTTAGGAGGGAACAGGGCTGCTTTCTTT.

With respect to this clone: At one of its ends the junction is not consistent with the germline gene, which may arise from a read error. The CDR3 is CSASRGAGELFF. CDR3 nucleotide sequence: TGTAGTGCTAGTAGGGGTGCCGGGGAGCTGTTTTTT. V and J are TRBV20-1 and TRBJ2-2; perhaps TRBD1 as D (5 bases). Germline V lookup: CDR1 DFQATT, CDR2 SNEGSKA (reference sequence). The CDR3 extends over 12 amino acids.

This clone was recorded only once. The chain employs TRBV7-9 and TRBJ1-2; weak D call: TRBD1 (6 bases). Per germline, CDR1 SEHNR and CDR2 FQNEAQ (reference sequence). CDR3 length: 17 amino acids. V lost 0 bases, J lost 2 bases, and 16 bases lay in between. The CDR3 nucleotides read TGTGCCAGCAGCTTAGCCTTACAGGGTCCAGGGAACTATGGCTACACCTTC. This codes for CASSLALQGPGNYGYTF.

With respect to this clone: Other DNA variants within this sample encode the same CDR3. The CDR3 loop reads CASSFRGYEQYF. CDR3 nucleotide sequence: TGTGCCAGCAGTTTCCGGGGGTACGAGCAGTACTTC. The chain links TRBV12-3 or TRBV12-4 to TRBJ2-7; TRBD2 might be the D (6 bases). This CDR3 is built from 12 residues. Trimming pared 3 bases from V and 4 bases from J, leaving 7 bases between.

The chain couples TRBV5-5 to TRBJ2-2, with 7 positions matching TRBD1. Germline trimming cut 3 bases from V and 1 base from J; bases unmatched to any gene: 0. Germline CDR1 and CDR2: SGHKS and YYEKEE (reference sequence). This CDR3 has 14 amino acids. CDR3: CASSWTGNTGELFF. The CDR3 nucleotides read TGTGCCAGCAGCTGGACAGGGAACACCGGGGAGCTGTTTTTT.

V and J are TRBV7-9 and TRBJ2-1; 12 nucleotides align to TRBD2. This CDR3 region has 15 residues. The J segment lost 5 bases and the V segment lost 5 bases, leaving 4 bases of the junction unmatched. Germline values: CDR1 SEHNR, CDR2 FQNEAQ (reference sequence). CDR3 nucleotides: TGTGCCAGCAGCCTGCTAGCGGGAGGGGACAATGAGCAGTTCTTC. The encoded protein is CASSLLAGGDNEQFF.

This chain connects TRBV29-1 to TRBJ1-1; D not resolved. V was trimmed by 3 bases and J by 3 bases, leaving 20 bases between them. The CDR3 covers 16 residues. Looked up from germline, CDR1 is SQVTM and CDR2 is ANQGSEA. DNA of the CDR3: TGCAGCGTTGAGATTCGAGGGTTGGGATGGGACACTGAAGCTTTCTTT. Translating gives CSVEIRGLGWDTEAFF.

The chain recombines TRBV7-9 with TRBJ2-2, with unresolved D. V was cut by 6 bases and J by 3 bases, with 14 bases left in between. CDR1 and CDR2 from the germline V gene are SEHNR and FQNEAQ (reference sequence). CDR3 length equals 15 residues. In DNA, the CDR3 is TGTGCCAGCAGGGAGTTTGGAGTTTACACCGGGGAGCTGTTTTTT. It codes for CASREFGVYTGELFF.

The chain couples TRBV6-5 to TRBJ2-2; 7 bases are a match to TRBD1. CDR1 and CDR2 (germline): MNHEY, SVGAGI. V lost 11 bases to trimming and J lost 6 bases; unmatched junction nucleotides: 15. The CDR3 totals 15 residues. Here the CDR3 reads CASGRGQYFAGELFF. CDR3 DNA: TGTGCCTCCGGCCGGGGACAGTACTTCGCCGGGGAGCTGTTTTTT.

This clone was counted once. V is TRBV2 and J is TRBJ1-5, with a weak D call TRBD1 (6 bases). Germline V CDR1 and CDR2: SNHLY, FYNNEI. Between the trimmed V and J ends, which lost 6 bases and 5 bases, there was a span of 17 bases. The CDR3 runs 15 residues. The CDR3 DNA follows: TGTGCCAGCAGAGGGGGGGGGCCTTGGGATCAGCCCCAGCATTTT. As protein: CASRGGGPWDQPQHF. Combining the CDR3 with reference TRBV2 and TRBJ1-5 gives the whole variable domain EPEVTQTPSHQVTQMGQEVILRCVPISNHLYFYWYRQILGQKVEFLVSFYNNEISEKSEIFDDQFSVERPDGSNFTLKIRSTKLEDSAMYFCASRGGGPWDQPQHFGDGTRLSIL.

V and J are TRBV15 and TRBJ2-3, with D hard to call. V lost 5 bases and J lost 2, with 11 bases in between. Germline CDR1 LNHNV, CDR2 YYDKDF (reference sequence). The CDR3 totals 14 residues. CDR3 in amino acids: CATSSVLPTDTQYF. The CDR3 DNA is TGTGCCACCAGCTCTGTCCTACCCACAGATACGCAGTATTTT.

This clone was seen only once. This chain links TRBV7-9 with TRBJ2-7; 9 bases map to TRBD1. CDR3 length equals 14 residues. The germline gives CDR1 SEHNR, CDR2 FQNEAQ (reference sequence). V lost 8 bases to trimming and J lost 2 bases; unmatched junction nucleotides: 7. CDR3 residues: CASRGWTGAYEQYF. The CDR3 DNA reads TGTGCCAGCCGAGGATGGACAGGGGCCTACGAGCAGTACTTC.